The 2 T cell receptor beta chains below were found in one sample sequenced in a study of Ad26.COV2.S vaccination and SARS-CoV-2 variants. Assay used: immunoSEQ multiplex PCR; TCRdb lists only in-frame clones, some missing. The sample carries roughly 270,000 clones, more than 75% recorded once. Indicated treatment: 15 to 20 received Ad26.COV2.S at low or high dose, single or two shots; about 5 received placebo; per-sample allocation not given. Sampling was done on day 63 after the first vaccine or placebo injection. The sequencing here drew on peripheral blood, taken in a trial of Ad26.COV2.S vaccine versus placebo. All receptors come from a person aged 18-60 years who received the Ad26.COV2.S COVID-19 vaccine or a placebo.

The chain's CDR3 is CASSLWGDEQYF. CDR3 in DNA: TGTGCCAGCAGTTTATGGGGGGACGAGCAGTACTTC. The chain is built from TRBV28 and TRBJ2-7; TRBD1 or TRBD2 may be the D gene (5 bases each). This CDR3 comprises 12 residues. With 0 bases removed from V and 5 bases from J, the gap between germline ends came to 5 bases. The V gene's germline CDR1 is MDHEN and CDR2 SYDVKM.

The gene calls are TRBV5-1 and TRBJ2-3; D not resolved. V lost 4 bases and J lost 0, with 12 bases in between. The V gene's germline CDR1 is SGHRS and CDR2 YFSETQ. This CDR3 is built from 15 residues. CDR3 amino acids: CASSPGSSSTDTQYF. As DNA, the CDR3 is TGCGCCAGCAGCCCCGGAAGCTCGAGCACAGATACGCAGTATTTT.